The source of this T cell receptor (beta chain) is a study of blood T cell repertoires in COVID-19. Looking at the study overall: Whether acute or convalescent, the COVID-19 samples came from the United States, Italy and Spain.

Per germline, CDR1 SGHRS and CDR2 YFSETQ. With 5 bases removed from V and 8 bases from J, the gap between germline ends came to 8 bases. This CDR3 has 12 amino acids. Clones were read by immunoSEQ multiplex PCR, and TCRdb kept only the in-frame ones, dropping some. The sample holds 120,000 or so clones, 85% seen once. This TCR was recovered from a woman of 80 years or more with acute or convalescent COVID-19. The sample comprised peripheral blood. This chain links TRBV5-1 with TRBJ1-6; D not certain. The CDR3 DNA sequence: TGCGCCAGCAGAGTCGGGGATTCACCCCTCCACTTT. Translating it yields CASRVGDSPLHF.